A single sample is the source of the 15 T cell receptor beta chains below, sequenced in a study of identical twins. TCRdb re-called the 5' RACE reads through MiXCR, storing one row per CDR3 protein. Of 1.5 million to 2 million distinct CDR3 sequences in the sample, more than 30% are singletons; the top ten hold about 0.3%. The sequenced sample consisted of cord blood. Receptors were obtained from a newborn girl in good health.

The chain recombines TRBV6-5 with TRBJ1-2; perhaps TRBD1 as D (5 bases). Per the germline V gene, CDR1 is MNHEY and CDR2 is SVGAGI. The CDR3 extends over 14 amino acids. V was cut by 6 bases and J by 0 bases, with 11 bases left in between. CDR3 residues: CASRQRGPNYGYTF. The CDR3 DNA reads as TGTGCCAGCAGACAACGGGGCCCTAACTATGGCTACACCTTC.

This rearrangement joins TRBV9 to TRBJ1-1, with D possibly matching TRBD1 (5 bases). This CDR3 contains 14 residues. Trimming cost V 0 bases and J 5 bases, with 11 bases left between them. Germline CDR1 and CDR2: SGDLS and YYNGEE. CDR3 sequence: CASSVDGAGTEAFF. In DNA, the CDR3 is TGTGCCAGCAGCGTAGACGGGGCCGGAACTGAAGCTTTCTTT.

In this sample, this clonotype turned up a few times. The chain recombines TRBV10-1 with TRBJ2-1; 13 positions match TRBD2. CDR3 size: 16 residues. The germline V gene has CDR1 WNHNN and CDR2 SYGVQD (reference sequence). Trimming removed 0 bases from V and 8 bases from J; junction bases left unmatched: 4. CDR3 sequence: CASSESTSGGTYEQFF. The CDR3 nucleotides are TGCGCCAGCAGTGAGTCGACTAGCGGGGGGACTTATGAGCAGTTCTTC.

As concerns this clonotype: Germline is not matched at one junction end, which may reflect a read error. The chain recombines TRBV18 with TRBJ1-4; 9 nucleotides align to TRBD1. The CDR3 has 18 residues. Germline CDR1 reads KGHSH; CDR2 reads LQKENI. CDR3 amino acids: CASSPGTGTVAGDEELFF. In DNA form, the CDR3 reads TGTGCCAGCTCACCCGGGACAGGGACTGTGGCCGGCGATGAAGAACTGTTTTTT.

This clonotype appeared a few times. As DNA, the CDR3 is TGCGCCAGCAGCTTGAGATGGGAAGGGGATACGCAGTATTTT. Amino acids: CASSLRWEGDTQYF. This chain connects TRBV5-1 to TRBJ2-3; D not certain. The CDR3 covers 14 residues. Germline lookup yields CDR1 SGHRS and CDR2 YFSETQ. V gave up 1 base and J gave up 6 bases, with 12 bases separating them.

The CDR3: CAIRKKPGGAYEQYF. As DNA, the CDR3 is TGTGCCATTCGTAAAAAACCAGGGGGCGCCTACGAGCAGTACTTC. The chain links TRBV6-5 to TRBJ2-7, with TRBD1 matching 8 bases. Germline V lookup: CDR1 MNHEY, CDR2 SVGAGI. V lost 10 bases and J lost 2; bases outside the gene matches: 13. The CDR3 consists of 15 residues.

The chain employs TRBV20-1 and TRBJ1-1, with D possibly being TRBD1 (5 bases). This CDR3 comprises 13 residues. Germline V gene lookup returns CDR1 DFQATT and CDR2 SNEGSKA (reference sequence). Trimming removed 0 bases at V and 4 bases at J, with 9 bases between. CDR3 coding DNA: TGCAGTGCTAGAGATCCCAGGGCCACTGAAGCTTTCTTT. It specifies CSARDPRATEAFF.

The chain combines TRBV5-1 with TRBJ2-7; TRBD2 matches at 13 bases. Germline V CDR1 and CDR2: SGHRS, YFSETQ. The trim removed 6 bases at V and 6 bases at J, leaving 18 bases unmatched. The CDR3 is 18 residues long. CDR3 DNA sequence: TGCGCCAGCACTCCCTCGCCGGGACTAGCGGGATCGGGGACCGAGCAGTACTTC. This translates into CASTPSPGLAGSGTEQYF.

The V call is TRBV12-3 or TRBV12-4, the J call TRBJ1-5; D is perhaps TRBD1 (5 bases). V was clipped by 0 bases and J by 5 bases, with 11 bases between them. The CDR3 contains 15 residues. CDR3 DNA sequence: TGTGCCAGCAGTTTAGCCGCAGGGTTGGATCAGCCCCAGCATTTT. Translated: CASSLAAGLDQPQHF.

This chain joins TRBV4-2 and TRBJ2-2; D possibly corresponds to TRBD2 (6 bases). There are 16 residues in the CDR3. The germline V and J ends were trimmed by 0 bases and 0 bases, with 8 bases remaining between them. Germline lookup yields CDR1 LGHNA and CDR2 YNFKEQ. The CDR3 bases are TGTGCCAGCAGCCAAGAGGGCGGGGCGAACACCGGGGAGCTGTTTTTT. Its protein is CASSQEGGANTGELFF.

J is TRBJ2-7 and V is TRBV27, with TRBD1 identical over 7 bases. Unmatched junction bases numbered 14, after V lost 5 bases and J lost 7 bases. Germline lookup yields CDR1 MNHEY and CDR2 SMNVEV (reference sequence). The CDR3 extends over 15 amino acids. In nucleotides, the CDR3 is TGTGCCAGCAGTCCGACAGGGCTGTACTACAATGAGCAGTACTTC. Protein: CASSPTGLYYNEQYF.

In its sample, this clonotype was seen a few times. CDR3: CASSQAEGAYEQYF. Here the CDR3 DNA reads TGCGCCAGCAGCCAAGCGGAAGGGGCCTACGAGCAGTACTTC. The chain recombines TRBV4-1 with TRBJ2-7; D might be TRBD1 (5 bases). CDR3 length equals 14 residues. With 1 base removed from V and 2 bases from J, the gap between germline ends came to 9 bases. The germline CDR1 and CDR2 sequences are MGHRA and YSYEKL.

This clonotype was counted a few times. The CDR3 DNA reads TGTGCCAGCAGCTACTACGGGGCCTACGAGCAGTACTTC. Its translation is CASSYYGAYEQYF. The V call is TRBV7-2, the J call TRBJ2-7; D perhaps matches TRBD2 (5 bases). The germline V gene encodes CDR1 SGHTA and CDR2 FQGNSA. The CDR3 consists of 13 residues. The V end lost 4 bases, the J end lost 2 bases, and 9 bases lay between the germline ends.

The chain couples TRBV10-3 to TRBJ1-6; D not resolved. Trimming pared 0 bases from V and 9 bases from J, leaving 9 bases between. Germline-derived CDR1 and CDR2 are ENHRY and SYGVKD. CDR3 length: 14 residues. In nucleotides, the CDR3 is TGTGCCATCAGTGAGTCGGGCCAGCCTTCACCCCTCCACTTT. It specifies CAISESGQPSPLHF.

In DNA form, the CDR3 reads TGTGCCAGCAGTCCCCGGACAGTTCTGAGACCCGATCAGCCCCAGCATTTT. Its protein is CASSPRTVLRPDQPQHF. This chain joins TRBV27 and TRBJ1-5, with D perhaps TRBD1 (6 bases). V lost 5 bases to trimming and J lost 5 bases, with 22 bases between them. There are 17 residues in the CDR3. The germline V gene has CDR1 MNHEY and CDR2 SMNVEV (reference sequence).